The TCR beta chain described here comes from a study of blood T cell repertoires in COVID-19. Background on the study: Sources were T cells, B-cell-depleted T cells, or PBMCs; the material itself was cDNA or gDNA.

Profiled with immunoSEQ multiplex PCR; TCRdb holds only in-frame clones, not every one. The sample lists 150,000 to 200,000 clones; roughly 89% were seen once. Trimming took 5 bases from V and 2 from J, leaving 9 bases between them. The germline CDR1 and CDR2 sequences are SNHLY and FYNNEI. The length of the CDR3 is 13 residues. The sample taken for sequencing was peripheral blood. This chain links TRBV2 with TRBJ1-2; no clear D. The sequence derives from a man aged 40-50 years with acute or convalescent COVID-19. Here the CDR3 reads CASSRVQNYGYTF. The DNA of the CDR3 is TGTGCCAGCAGTAGAGTACAGAACTATGGCTACACCTTC.